The TCR beta chain described here comes from a study of T-cell memory formation after mild COVID-19. Whole-study findings and limits: Researchers found some responding clones in pre-infection memory, a sign that cross-reactive memory joined.

In TCRdb, the 5' RACE reads were re-called with MiXCR into one record per CDR3 protein. The sample records approximately 450,000 distinct CDR3 sequences, around a sixth being singletons. Looked up from germline, CDR1 is SQVTM and CDR2 is ANQGSEA. V was clipped by 3 bases and J by 9 bases; unmatched bases: 9. This CDR3 comprises 14 residues. Concerning this clonotype itself: What it binds is not known.

This receptor was identified in an adult woman who had mild COVID-19 (a few samples of this study predate the infection). Cell type and time point are not known. The chain combines TRBV29-1 with TRBJ2-1, with 9 bases lining up with TRBD2. The sample consisted of PBMCs or a T cell subset sorted from them (not recorded which). The CDR3 nucleotides are TGCAGCGTTGAGTTAGCGGGAGTGGTCGGTGAGCAGTTCTTC. Translating it yields CSVELAGVVGEQFF.